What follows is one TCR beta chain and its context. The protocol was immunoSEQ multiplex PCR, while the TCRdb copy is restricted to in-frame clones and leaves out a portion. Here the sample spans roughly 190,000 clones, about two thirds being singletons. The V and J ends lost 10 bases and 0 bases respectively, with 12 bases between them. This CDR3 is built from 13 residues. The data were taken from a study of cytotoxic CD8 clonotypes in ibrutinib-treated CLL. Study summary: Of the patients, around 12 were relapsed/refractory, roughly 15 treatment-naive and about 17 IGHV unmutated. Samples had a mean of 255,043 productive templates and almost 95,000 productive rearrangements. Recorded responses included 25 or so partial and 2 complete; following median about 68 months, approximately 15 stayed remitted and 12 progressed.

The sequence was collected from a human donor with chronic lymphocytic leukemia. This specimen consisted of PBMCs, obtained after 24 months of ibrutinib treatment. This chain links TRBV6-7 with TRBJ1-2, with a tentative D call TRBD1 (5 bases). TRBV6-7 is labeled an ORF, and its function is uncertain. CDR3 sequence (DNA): TGTGCCACTGGAAAGGGACCTAACTATGGCTACACCTTC. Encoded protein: CATGKGPNYGYTF.